This T cell receptor (beta chain) is from a study of early T cells in non-severe SARS-CoV-2 infection. CDR1 and CDR2 from the germline V gene are MDHEN and SYDVKM. This CDR3 has 11 amino acids. V lost 8 bases, J lost 4 bases, and 9 bases lay in between. MiXCR was run by TCRdb on the 5' RACE reads, yielding one entry per CDR3 protein. The sample lists 75,000 to 100,000 distinct CDR3 sequences; 15% were seen once. Sequenced input: whole blood. The V call is TRBV28, the J call TRBJ2-7; D is possibly TRBD2 (6 bases). The clonotype originates from an adult who was a healthcare worker with PCR-confirmed SARS-CoV-2 infection or an uninfected control (not recorded which). The CDR3 DNA sequence: TGTGCCAGCGGGAGGAGGTACGAGCAGTACTTC. This gives the protein CASGRRYEQYF.